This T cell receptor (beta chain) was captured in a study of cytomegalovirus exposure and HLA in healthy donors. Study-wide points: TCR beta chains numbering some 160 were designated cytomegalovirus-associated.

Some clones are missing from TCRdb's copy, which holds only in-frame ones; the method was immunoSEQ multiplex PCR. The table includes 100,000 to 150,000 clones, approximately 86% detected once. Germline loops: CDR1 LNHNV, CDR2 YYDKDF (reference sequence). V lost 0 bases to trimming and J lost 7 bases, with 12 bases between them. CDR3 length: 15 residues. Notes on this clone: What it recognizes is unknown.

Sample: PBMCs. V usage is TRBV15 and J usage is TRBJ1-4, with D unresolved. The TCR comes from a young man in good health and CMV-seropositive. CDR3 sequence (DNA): TGTGCCACCAGCAGAGACGGGGTGGTACGTGAAAAACTGTTTTTT. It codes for CATSRDGVVREKLFF.